The clone carrying this T cell receptor beta chain was seen more than once but under ten times. The antigen is unknown. The data belong to a study of T cells in Graves' hyperthyroidism and ophthalmopathy. Study at large: Peripheral blood was secured at the point of initial diagnosis, before any treatment.

Study results and limitations: Within blood appeared most thyroid clonotypes that had expanded above 0.001.

It was RNA transcripts that yielded the amplified TCR beta CDR3 regions. Carried out on the TCR CDR3, a first-round RT-PCR used the HTBI primer set. Each CDR3 protein gets one entry after TCRdb re-called the multiplex PCR reads with MiXCR. The table has over 500,000 distinct CDR3 sequences, 16% seen once. Trimming left V 5 bases short and J 2 bases short, with 19 bases between. Germline V gives CDR1 SGHTA, CDR2 FQGNSA. The CDR3 is 18 amino acids. Those patients with uncontrolled infection, other autoimmune disease, pregnancy or lactation were excluded. The PBMCs were taken from about 10 ml of fresh peripheral blood.

The material sequenced was blood. This receptor was obtained from a woman aged 25 to 39 with Graves' ophthalmopathy. The chain is built from TRBV7-2 and TRBJ2-6; TRBD1 might be the D (7 bases). CDR3 sequence (DNA): TGTGCCAGCAGCCCCACTTACGCGGGACAGACTGGGGCCAACGTCCTGACTTTC. It specifies CASSPTYAGQTGANVLTF.